This T cell receptor beta chain appears in the sequencing data of a study of cytomegalovirus exposure and HLA in healthy donors. Vbeta (60) and Jbeta (13) primers were used in the PCR. Study processing details: Later reanalysis found about 78 million unique TCR beta chains, approximately 11 million of them shared. Assay used: immunoSEQ multiplex PCR; TCRdb lists only in-frame clones, some missing. D and trimming were read from the DNA, whereas the V and J calls and clone size are those reported in that table. The table has fewer than 140,000 clones, roughly 82% seen once. About this clone: Its antigen is currently unknown.

Whole-study results and caveats: Upon later analysis, TCR association rates were observed to vary by HLA locus, being highest for DRB1 and lowest for HLA-C.

Trimming pared 5 bases from V and 7 bases from J, leaving 14 bases between. The CDR3 sequence is 13 residues long. Germline CDR1 and CDR2: MNHEY and SVGAGI. The rearrangement joins TRBV6-5 to TRBJ1-1; D gene uncertain. This sequence was found in a man between 45 and 60 years old in good health and CMV-seronegative. The material sequenced was PBMCs. The CDR3 bases are TGTGCCAGCAGTGAAGCGCCGGCTCTTGAAGCTTTCTTT. Its protein is CASSEAPALEAFF.